The clone carrying this T cell receptor (beta chain) was counted between two and nine times. What it binds is unknown. MiXCR, applied by TCRdb to the RACE reads, yields one record per CDR3 protein. In the table there are around 120,000 distinct CDR3 sequences, 9.5% to 13% of which are singletons. The sample is drawn from a study of human T cells and chemical hapten exposure. Stated time point: patch test 1, 2 weeks after DPC sensitization. Treatment noted: therapeutic diphenylcyclopropenone sensitization with weekly scalp DPC. Study outcomes and limitations: TCRs above 1 in 1000 frequency stayed constant with DPC sensitization. A positive correlation with patch test score was found for PT1 expanded TCR counts.

The sequenced sample was whole blood, obtained in connection with sensitization to the hapten diphenylcyclopropenone (DPC). This clonotype originated in a woman aged 50 to 60 with alopecia areata. Some clones in this sample may be carry-over from other donors' samples.

The CDR3 DNA follows: TGTGCCCTGGGAGGGAACTATGGCTACACCTTC. As protein: CALGGNYGYTF. The chain couples TRBV28 to TRBJ1-2; D is undetermined. This CDR3 has 11 amino acids. Germline-derived CDR1 and CDR2 are MDHEN and SYDVKM. V dropped 11 bases and J dropped 2 bases, with 9 bases sitting between them.